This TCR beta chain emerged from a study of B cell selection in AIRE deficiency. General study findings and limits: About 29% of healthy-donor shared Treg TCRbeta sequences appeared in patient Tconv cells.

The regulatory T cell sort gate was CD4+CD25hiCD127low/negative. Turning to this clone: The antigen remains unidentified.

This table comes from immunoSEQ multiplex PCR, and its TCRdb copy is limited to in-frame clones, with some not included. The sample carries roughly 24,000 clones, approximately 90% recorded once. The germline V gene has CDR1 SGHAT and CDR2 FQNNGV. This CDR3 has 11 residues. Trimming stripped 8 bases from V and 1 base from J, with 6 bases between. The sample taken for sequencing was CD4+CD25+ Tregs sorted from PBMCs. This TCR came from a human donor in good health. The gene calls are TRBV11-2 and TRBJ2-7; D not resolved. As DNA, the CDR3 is TGTGCCAGCGGGGTGTCCTACGAGCAGTACTTC. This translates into CASGVSYEQYF.